The rows below give T cell receptor beta chains drawn from one sample of a study of blood T cell repertoires in COVID-19. Clones were sequenced by immunoSEQ multiplex PCR, and TCRdb holds only the in-frame ones, with some missing. The table records 50,000 to 75,000 clones, around four fifths of them present only once. The sequenced sample was peripheral blood. The receptor source for this set is a woman aged 45-65 years with active or convalescent COVID-19. Both conserved end residues are part of each CDR3. A D gene is named only where the DNA matches it firmly. Not all rows give a size; the values are once, few, many and, for expanded clones, a class.

V,D,J,size,CDR3,DNA
TRBV3-1/TRBV3-2,-,TRBJ2-6,few,CASSHTGTGANVLTF,TGTGCCAGCAGCCATACAGGGACCGGGGCCAACGTCCTGACTTTC
TRBV7-8,-,TRBJ1-3,medium-sized,CASSLSPGPMNTIYF,TGTGCCAGCAGCTTAAGCCCAGGGCCTATGAACACCATATATTTT
TRBV5-1,TRBD2,TRBJ2-1,-,CASSFGLAGDNEQFF,TGCGCCAGCAGCTTCGGACTAGCGGGAGACAATGAGCAGTTCTTC
TRBV5-1,TRBD1,TRBJ1-2,-,CASSPDRELYGYTF,TGCGCCAGCAGCCCGGACAGGGAGCTCTATGGCTACACCTTC
TRBV23-1,-,TRBJ2-7,-,CASSQRSIYEQYF,TGCGCCAGCAGTCAACGGTCGATCTACGAGCAGTACTTC
TRBV11-2,TRBD2,TRBJ2-1,once,CASSLARGLAAHEQFF,TGTGCCAGCAGCTTAGCGCGGGGACTAGCGGCCCATGAGCAGTTCTTC
TRBV6-5,-,TRBJ2-5,few,CAAQPGIGLRETQYF,TGTGCCGCCCAACCTGGGATCGGACTTCGGGAGACCCAGTACTTC
TRBV7-9,TRBD1,TRBJ2-5,-,CASSPTGAARKETQYF,TGTGCCAGCAGCCCTACAGGGGCCGCTAGGAAAGAGACCCAGTACTTC
TRBV9,TRBD2,TRBJ2-1,-,CASSEQTGTSDLYEQFF,TGTGCCAGCAGCGAACAAACCGGGACTAGCGACCTATATGAGCAGTTCTTC
TRBV19,TRBD1,TRBJ2-5,-,CATTERRGLGETQYF,TGTGCCACTACCGAACGCAGGGGGCTCGGAGAGACCCAGTACTTC
TRBV10-3,TRBD2,TRBJ2-3,-,CAIRLAGFTDTQYF,TGTGCCATCAGACTAGCGGGCTTCACAGATACGCAGTATTTT
TRBV4-1,TRBD2,TRBJ2-2,-,CASSQGRLAGAAGELFF,TGCGCCAGCAGCCAAGGGCGACTAGCGGGAGCCGCCGGGGAGCTGTTTTTT
TRBV5-1,TRBD1,TRBJ1-1,many,CASSPWTGGSTEAFF,TGCGCCAGCAGCCCGTGGACAGGGGGTTCCACTGAAGCTTTCTTT
TRBV5-1,TRBD2,TRBJ2-1,-,CASSLSGTRGGEQFF,TGCGCCAGCAGCTTGTCTGGGACTAGGGGAGGTGAGCAGTTCTTC
TRBV27,TRBD1,TRBJ2-7,-,CASRSGQGQSYEQYF,TGTGCCAGCAGGTCCGGACAGGGGCAATCCTACGAGCAGTACTTC
TRBV7-2,TRBD2,TRBJ2-7,-,CASSLGLAGGPYEQYF,TGTGCCAGCAGCTTGGGACTAGCGGGAGGGCCATACGAGCAGTACTTC
TRBV2,TRBD1,TRBJ1-5,-,CASRDRVSNQPQHF,TGTGCCAGCAGGGACAGGGTGAGCAATCAGCCCCAGCATTTT
TRBV28,-,TRBJ2-1,-,CASSPPEDYNEQFF,TGTGCCAGCAGTCCCCCGGAGGATTACAATGAGCAGTTCTTC
TRBV19,TRBD1,TRBJ2-7,-,CATSAGTGFSYEQYF,TGTGCCACCTCCGCCGGGACAGGGTTTTCTTACGAGCAGTACTTC
TRBV3-1/TRBV3-2,TRBD2,TRBJ2-7,many,CASSPRTSGYEQYF,TGTGCCAGCAGCCCCCGGACTAGCGGGTACGAGCAGTACTTC
TRBV19,TRBD1,TRBJ1-6,-,CASSSTGEGSPLHF,TGTGCCAGTAGTTCTACAGGGGAAGGTTCACCCCTCCACTTT
TRBV5-1,TRBD1,TRBJ1-4,-,CASSFGDRGYEKLFF,TGCGCCAGCAGCTTCGGGGACAGGGGGTATGAAAAACTGTTTTTT
TRBV29-1,TRBD2,TRBJ2-5,once,CSVEDREGRGTQYF,TGCAGCGTTGAAGATCGGGAAGGGAGGGGGACCCAGTACTTC
TRBV24-1,TRBD1,TRBJ2-6,-,CATSDVQGRLSGANVLTF,TGTGCCACCAGTGATGTACAGGGGCGCTTATCTGGGGCCAACGTCCTGACTTTC
TRBV7-8,-,TRBJ1-1,-,CASSLQGWGYTEAFF,TGTGCCAGCAGCCTACAGGGATGGGGGTACACTGAAGCTTTCTTT
TRBV11-2,TRBD1,TRBJ2-5,-,CASSLVLGTGETQYF,TGTGCCAGCAGCTTAGTTTTGGGGACAGGAGAGACCCAGTACTTC
TRBV12-5,TRBD1,TRBJ2-7,-,CASGLGDRDGEQYF,TGTGCTAGTGGTTTGGGGGACAGGGACGGAGAGCAGTACTTC
TRBV7-2,TRBD1,TRBJ1-3,few,CASSFAQGALRNTIYF,TGTGCCAGCAGCTTTGCACAGGGGGCGCTGAGAAACACCATATATTTT
TRBV3-1/TRBV3-2,TRBD2,TRBJ2-1,-,CASSQGGLGQGEQFF,TGTGCCAGCAGCCAAGGGGGACTAGGACAAGGTGAGCAGTTCTTC
TRBV5-4,-,TRBJ1-6,-,CASSFDRDHSPLHF,TGTGCCAGCAGCTTCGACAGAGATCATTCACCCCTCCACTTT
TRBV13,-,TRBJ2-5,-,CASSSKSGTWQETQYF,TGTGCCAGCAGCTCTAAATCCGGGACATGGCAAGAGACCCAGTACTTC
TRBV10-3,TRBD1,TRBJ2-3,few,CAIMAQGADTQYF,TGTGCCATCATGGCCCAGGGGGCAGATACGCAGTATTTT
TRBV5-8,-,TRBJ1-2,-,CASSFLSVSGYTF,TGTGCCAGCAGCTTTCTATCTGTCTCTGGCTACACCTTC
TRBV10-1,TRBD2,TRBJ2-2,-,CASSTLGLAEINTGELFF,TGCGCCAGCAGTACTTTGGGACTAGCGGAAATTAACACCGGGGAGCTGTTTTTT
TRBV27,TRBD1,TRBJ1-6,-,CASRDLGTGYSPLHF,TGTGCCAGCAGGGATCTCGGGACAGGGTATTCACCCCTCCACTTT
TRBV11-2,-,TRBJ1-5,-,CASSLEQGQPQHF,TGTGCCAGCAGCTTAGAACAGGGCCAGCCCCAGCATTTT
TRBV6-6,TRBD1,TRBJ2-5,-,CASRGQEETQYF,TGTGCCAGCAGGGGACAGGAAGAGACCCAGTACTTC
TRBV27,TRBD2,TRBJ2-1,few,CASSSRLAGQFF,TGTGCCAGCAGTTCCCGACTAGCGGGACAGTTCTTC
TRBV5-4,TRBD2,TRBJ2-5,few,CASSAAGRPQETQYF,TGTGCCAGCAGCGCAGCCGGGAGGCCCCAAGAGACCCAGTACTTC
TRBV5-1,-,TRBJ2-1,once,CASRPSSYNEQFF,TGCGCCAGCAGGCCTAGCTCCTACAATGAGCAGTTCTTC
TRBV24-1,TRBD1,TRBJ1-2,many,CATSGTGGLGYTF,TGTGCCACCAGTGGAACAGGGGGTTTGGGCTACACCTTC
TRBV5-1,-,TRBJ2-3,-,CASRPGQDTQYF,TGCGCCAGCAGGCCAGGACAAGATACGCAGTATTTT
TRBV5-6,-,TRBJ1-1,-,CASSPALRGTEAFF,TGTGCCAGCAGCCCGGCTCTTAGGGGCACTGAAGCTTTCTTT
TRBV6-5,TRBD1,TRBJ1-1,-,CASSYGDRGLAFF,TGTGCCAGCAGTTACGGGGACAGGGGGCTAGCTTTCTTT
TRBV7-9,-,TRBJ2-1,-,CASSLGRGSYNEQFF,TGTGCCAGCAGCTTGGGGCGGGGCTCCTACAATGAGCAGTTCTTC
TRBV6-5,TRBD1,TRBJ1-2,-,CASSYAGQAYGYTF,TGTGCCAGCAGCTATGCTGGACAGGCTTATGGCTACACCTTC
TRBV5-4,-,TRBJ2-7,few,CASSPGGFFDEQYF,TGTGCCAGCAGCCCGGGGGGCTTTTTCGACGAGCAGTACTTC
TRBV19,TRBD1,TRBJ1-2,-,CASSIDREYGYTF,TGTGCCAGTAGTATCGACAGGGAGTATGGCTACACCTTC
TRBV30,-,TRBJ1-1,-,CAWSVHNTEAFF,TGTGCCTGGAGTGTACATAACACTGAAGCTTTCTTT
TRBV27,-,TRBJ2-2,-,CASSWEVRDTGELFF,TGTGCCAGCAGTTGGGAGGTACGCGACACCGGGGAGCTGTTTTTT
TRBV2,TRBD1,TRBJ1-5,-,CASRDRGNQPQHF,TGTGCCAGCAGAGACAGGGGTAATCAGCCCCAGCATTTT
TRBV30,TRBD1,TRBJ2-7,-,CAWRKQGANEQYF,TGTGCCTGGAGGAAACAGGGGGCCAACGAGCAGTACTTC
TRBV2,TRBD1,TRBJ1-2,once,CASSEQGEHYGYTF,TGTGCCAGCAGTGAACAGGGGGAACACTATGGCTACACCTTC
TRBV5-1,TRBD2,TRBJ2-1,-,CASSPGTTYGDEQFF,TGCGCCAGCAGCCCTGGGACTACTTATGGGGATGAGCAGTTCTTC
TRBV12-3/TRBV12-4,TRBD2,TRBJ2-3,-,CASSPGGTDTQYF,TGTGCCAGCAGCCCCGGGGGGACAGATACGCAGTATTTT
TRBV6-5,-,TRBJ2-1,-,CASSGDRSVGEQFF,TGTGCCAGCAGCGGCGACAGGTCCGTCGGGGAGCAGTTCTTC